This T cell receptor beta chain was obtained from a study of cytomegalovirus exposure and HLA in healthy donors. In the study overall: Earlier results showed 117 million unique TCR beta sequences derived from 150 million to 200 million T cells.

The V and J ends lost 6 bases and 0 bases respectively, with 18 bases between them. The CDR3 length is 16 residues. Germline V CDR1 and CDR2: MNHEY, SMNVEV (reference sequence). PCR involved 60 Vbeta and 13 Jbeta primers. This table comes from immunoSEQ multiplex PCR, and its TCRdb copy is limited to in-frame clones, with some not included. The sample consists of approximately 100,000 clones, around 62% of them appearing once. As for this clone: The target antigen is unknown.

Study findings and constraints: For cytomegalovirus status, the classifier reportedly gave diagnoses with high specificity and sensitivity.

Sequenced input: PBMCs. The clonotype originates from a man aged 25-45 years in good health and CMV-seropositive. V and J are TRBV27 and TRBJ2-7, with D possibly matching TRBD2 (6 bases). CDR3 DNA: TGTGCCAGCAGGGAGTATTCGGGACTTGGCTCCTACGAGCAGTACTTC. Translating gives CASREYSGLGSYEQYF.